A single TCR beta chain is shown here with its context. No antigen is known for it. The data derive from a study of CD8+ T cells in alopecia areata. The study's findings and limits: Clarity of TCR sharing across patients fell short of that in mice, possibly HLA-related. Relative to normal scalp, lesional scalp, especially alopecia totalis/universalis, showed higher clonality.

With V trimmed by 0 bases and J by 4 bases, 7 bases remained unmatched. The CDR3 runs to 15 residues. CDR1 is SQVTM and CDR2 is ANQGSEA in the germline V gene. Sequencing used cDNA as its template, made by extracting RNA and reverse transcribing it. The data were produced by immunoSEQ multiplex PCR, yet TCRdb's version contains in-frame clones alone and is incomplete. This table holds about 110,000 clones, about 50% found once. The chain links TRBV29-1 to TRBJ2-5, with 8 bases that match TRBD2. Material: NKG2D-low CD8+ T cells sorted from blood. The source of this sequence is a human donor with alopecia areata. The CDR3 is CSVEDLSGGGETQYF. The CDR3 coding sequence is TGCAGCGTTGAAGATCTCTCGGGAGGGGGAGAGACCCAGTACTTC.